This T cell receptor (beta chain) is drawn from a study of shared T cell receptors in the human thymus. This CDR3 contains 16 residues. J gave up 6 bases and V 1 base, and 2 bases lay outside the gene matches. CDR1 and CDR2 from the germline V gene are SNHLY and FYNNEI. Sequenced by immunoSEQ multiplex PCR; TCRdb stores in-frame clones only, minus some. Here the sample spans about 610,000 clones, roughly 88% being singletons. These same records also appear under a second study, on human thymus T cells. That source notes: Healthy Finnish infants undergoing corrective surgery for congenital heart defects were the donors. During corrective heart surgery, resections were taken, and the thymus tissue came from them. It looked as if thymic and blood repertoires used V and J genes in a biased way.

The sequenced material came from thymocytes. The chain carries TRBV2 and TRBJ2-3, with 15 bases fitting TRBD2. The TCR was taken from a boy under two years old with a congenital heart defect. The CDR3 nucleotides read TGTGCCAGCAGTGAAGGGGGACTAGCGGGAGGCGATACGCAGTATTTT. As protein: CASSEGGLAGGDTQYF. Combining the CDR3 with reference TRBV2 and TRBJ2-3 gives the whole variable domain EPEVTQTPSHQVTQMGQEVILRCVPISNHLYFYWYRQILGQKVEFLVSFYNNEISEKSEIFDDQFSVERPDGSNFTLKIRSTKLEDSAMYFCASSEGGLAGGDTQYFGPGTRLTVL.